This entry features one T cell receptor beta chain sequence. Its antigen is unidentified. These data come from a study of memory CD4+ T cells and cytomegalovirus serostatus. On the study more broadly: Healthy Belgian adult donors included roughly nine CMV-positive and approximately 25 CMV-negative people. General observations from the study: Median bootstrapped AUC for CMV status was just under 0.97 originally, 0.9 to 0.93 US-trained.

Per the original data handling: After removing out-of-frame reads, around 2,000,000 distinct TCRbeta sequences remained. Some clones are missing from TCRdb's copy, which holds only in-frame ones; the method was immunoSEQ multiplex PCR. The V and J calls and clone size come from that table; D and trimming were worked out from the DNA. The sample includes tens of thousands of clones, less than 85% of them seen just once. Single viable CD3+CD4+CD8-CD45RO+ cells were sorted as the memory CD4+ T cells. CD4+ T cells were isolated by positive magnetic selection. V was clipped by 2 bases and J by 4 bases; unmatched bases: 8. CDR1 is SGHTA and CDR2 is FQGTGA in the germline V gene. This CDR3 is 17 amino acids long.

The chain joins TRBV7-3 to TRBJ2-3; 11 bases match TRBD2. The sequence derives from an adult in good health and CMV-seronegative. Sequencing was carried out using memory CD4+ T cells from blood. The CDR3 is CASSLAGLAGGADTQYF. In DNA, the CDR3 is TGTGCCAGCAGCTTAGCCGGACTAGCGGGCGGTGCAGATACGCAGTATTTT.